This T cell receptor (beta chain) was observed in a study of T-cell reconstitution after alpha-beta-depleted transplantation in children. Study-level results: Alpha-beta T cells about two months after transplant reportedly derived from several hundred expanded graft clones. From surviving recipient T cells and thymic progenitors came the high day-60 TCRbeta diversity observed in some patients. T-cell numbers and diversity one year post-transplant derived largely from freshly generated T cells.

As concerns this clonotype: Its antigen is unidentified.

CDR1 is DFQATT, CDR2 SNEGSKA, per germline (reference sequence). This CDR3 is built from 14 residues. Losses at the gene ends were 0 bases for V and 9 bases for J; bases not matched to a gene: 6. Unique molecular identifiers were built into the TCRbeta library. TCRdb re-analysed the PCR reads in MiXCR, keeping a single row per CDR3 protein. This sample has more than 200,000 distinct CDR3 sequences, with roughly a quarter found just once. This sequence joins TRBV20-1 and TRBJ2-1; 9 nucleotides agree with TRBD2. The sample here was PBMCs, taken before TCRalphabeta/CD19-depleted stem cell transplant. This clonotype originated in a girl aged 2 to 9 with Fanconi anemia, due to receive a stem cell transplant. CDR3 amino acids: CSAREASGTGEQFF. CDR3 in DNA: TGCAGTGCTAGAGAGGCTAGCGGGACCGGTGAGCAGTTCTTC.